The 19 T cell receptor beta chains below were found in one sample sequenced in a study of blood T cell repertoires in COVID-19. Produced via immunoSEQ multiplex PCR; TCRdb's table is partial and in-frame only. Found here are around 94,000 clones, 65% to 90% of them singletons; the top ten hold 1.7%. The sequenced material came from peripheral blood. The receptor set was obtained from an elderly man with acute or convalescent COVID-19.

The chain is built from TRBV7-2 and TRBJ1-4; tentative D call: TRBD1 (6 bases). V was cut by 6 bases and J by 0 bases, with 14 bases left in between. The CDR3 is 16 amino acids. Germline assignment: CDR1 SGHTA and CDR2 FQGNSA. The CDR3 region has the DNA TGTGCCAGCAGTGTCGGACAGAGAACAACTAATGAAAAACTGTTTTTT. Its protein is CASSVGQRTTNEKLFF.

The rearrangement links TRBV28 to TRBJ2-1; 8 nucleotides match TRBD2. J gave up 6 bases and V 4 bases, and 11 bases lay outside the gene matches. Germline values: CDR1 MDHEN, CDR2 SYDVKM. The CDR3 has 16 residues. In DNA form, the CDR3 reads TGTGCCAGCAGTTCCCTACTCGCGGGAGGTCTCAATGAGCAGTTCTTC. Amino acids: CASSSLLAGGLNEQFF.

The chain links TRBV19 to TRBJ1-5; D might be TRBD1 (6 bases). V was shortened by 3 bases and J by 2 bases, with 14 bases between the two germline ends. Germline V gene data show CDR1 as LNHDA and CDR2 as SQIVND (reference sequence). This CDR3 region has 16 residues. CDR3 DNA: TGTGCCAGTAGTATTTGGGGGCGCCAGGGCAATCAGCCCCAGCATTTT. It is translated as CASSIWGRQGNQPQHF.

V usage is TRBV27 and J usage is TRBJ1-5; 8 bases map to TRBD1. This CDR3 is 14 amino acids long. The germline gives CDR1 MNHEY, CDR2 SMNVEV (reference sequence). After removal of 3 bases from V and 4 bases from J, the junction contained 2 bases not matched to a gene. The DNA for the CDR3 is TGTGCCAGCAGTTTGACAGGGGTAAATCAGCCCCAGCATTTT. This encodes CASSLTGVNQPQHF.

The chain joins TRBV27 to TRBJ2-5; 7 bases fit TRBD1. Germline CDR1 reads MNHEY; CDR2 reads SMNVEV (reference sequence). This CDR3 spans 14 amino acids. Unmatched junction bases numbered 9, after V lost 6 bases and J lost 5 bases. The CDR3 protein is CASSLQGEMETQYF. The CDR3 DNA sequence: TGTGCCAGCAGCCTTCAGGGGGAGATGGAGACCCAGTACTTC.

In DNA form, the CDR3 reads TGTGCCAGCAGGCTAGCGGGAGGGCCCTACAATGAGCAGTTCTTC. As protein: CASRLAGGPYNEQFF. The chain carries TRBV2 and TRBJ2-1; 12 nucleotides agree with TRBD2. V dropped 6 bases and J dropped 2; count of bases not matched to a gene: 2. Germline assignment: CDR1 SNHLY and CDR2 FYNNEI. The CDR3 loop spans 15 amino acids.

The chain links TRBV6-5 to TRBJ2-3, with D perhaps TRBD1 (6 bases). The CDR3 length is 14 residues. V lost 7 bases and J lost 1, with 12 bases in between. Germline V gene sequence: CDR1 MNHEY, CDR2 SVGAGI. The CDR3 DNA reads TGTGCCAGCACCTCACCAGGGGGCACAGATACGCAGTATTTT. It specifies CASTSPGGTDTQYF.

This clone appeared a few times. This chain links TRBV7-3 with TRBJ1-1; D is uncertain. Germline lookup yields CDR1 SGHTA and CDR2 FQGTGA. The CDR3 consists of 13 residues. Deletions cut 3 bases from V and 1 base from J, with 6 bases between. This CDR3 reads CASSLRQNTEAFF. The CDR3 nucleotides are TGTGCCAGCAGCTTGCGACAGAACACTGAAGCTTTCTTT.

The chain employs TRBV6-6 and TRBJ1-4; 11 bases are a match to TRBD1. The CDR3 consists of 16 residues. Germline CDR1 MNHNY, CDR2 SVGAGI (reference sequence). The J segment lost 10 bases and the V segment lost 6 bases, leaving 13 bases of the junction unmatched. The CDR3 DNA follows: TGTGCCAGCAGGGACAGGGGGCGGACGGAGGATATAAAACTGTTTTTT. It translates to CASRDRGRTEDIKLFF.

The chain carries TRBV30 and TRBJ1-6; D is possibly TRBD1 (6 bases). The length of the CDR3 is 14 residues. V gave up 2 bases and J gave up 10 bases, with 15 bases separating them. Germline V gene lookup returns CDR1 GTSNPN and CDR2 SVGIG (reference sequence). The chain's CDR3 is CAWSSGEGGSPLHF. As DNA, the CDR3 is TGTGCCTGGAGTTCTGGTGAAGGGGGATCACCCCTCCACTTT.

The chain is built from TRBV27 and TRBJ1-3, with a tentative D call TRBD1 (6 bases). Germline V CDR1 and CDR2: MNHEY, SMNVEV (reference sequence). V was pared by 4 bases and J by 0 bases, with 16 bases between. This CDR3 spans 17 amino acids. This CDR3 is CASSSSTGLSSGNTIYF. The CDR3 DNA reads as TGTGCCAGCAGTTCATCGACAGGCCTAAGCTCTGGAAACACCATATATTTT.

In its sample, this clone was seen a few times. This chain connects TRBV4-1 to TRBJ1-6; 12 bases match TRBD1. This CDR3 is built from 16 residues. The ends lost 2 bases at V and 7 bases at J; junction bases unmatched: 3. Germline loops: CDR1 MGHRA, CDR2 YSYEKL. CDR3 region: CASSQTGQGANSPLHF. The CDR3 nucleotides are TGCGCCAGCAGCCAAACGGGACAGGGGGCCAATTCACCCCTCCACTTT.

This clone was seen more than once but under ten times. V usage is TRBV7-3 and J usage is TRBJ1-6, with 8 positions matching TRBD1. Germline V CDR1 and CDR2: SGHTA, FQGTGA. The CDR3 totals 14 residues. Trimming at V came to 5 bases and at J to 10 bases, leaving 7 bases not matched to a gene. The CDR3 coding sequence is TGTGCCAGCAGCCCTACAGGGGGTCGATCACCCCTCCACTTT. This translates into CASSPTGGRSPLHF.

This chain connects TRBV5-1 to TRBJ2-1, with TRBD2 identical over 8 bases. CDR1 and CDR2 from the germline V gene are SGHRS and YFSETQ. The V segment lost 1 base and the J segment 0 bases; nucleotides outside the gene matches: 0. This CDR3 is 15 amino acids long. This chain's CDR3 is CASSLSGGSYNEQFF. CDR3 coding DNA: TGCGCCAGCAGCTTGAGCGGGGGCTCCTACAATGAGCAGTTCTTC.

This sequence joins TRBV27 and TRBJ2-7, with a possible D match to TRBD2 (6 bases). V was pared by 2 bases and J by 5 bases, with 16 bases between. Germline V gene sequence: CDR1 MNHEY, CDR2 SMNVEV (reference sequence). The CDR3 loop spans 15 amino acids. The CDR3 loop is CASSLGGIGGNEQYF. The DNA for the CDR3 is TGTGCCAGCAGTTTAGGGGGGATAGGCGGGAACGAGCAGTACTTC.

This chain links TRBV3-1 (or the pseudogene TRBV3-2) with TRBJ2-3, with D tentatively TRBD2 (6 bases). CDR1 and CDR2 from the germline V gene are LGHDT and YNNKEL (reference sequence). The CDR3 is 15 amino acids. V was pared by 1 base and J by 1 base, with 9 bases between. The DNA of the CDR3 is TGTGCCAGCAGCCAAGGGGGGGTAGGCACAGATACGCAGTATTTT. Encoded protein: CASSQGGVGTDTQYF.

V is TRBV9 and J is TRBJ2-2, with 7 bases lining up with TRBD2. Trimming cost V 4 bases and J 3 bases; bases outside gene matches: 3. This CDR3 is 14 amino acids long. Germline CDR1 reads SGDLS; CDR2 reads YYNGEE. The CDR3 bases are TGTGCCAGCAGCCCCCGGGGGGACACCGGGGAGCTGTTTTTT. It codes for CASSPRGDTGELFF.

V gene TRBV5-1 combines with J gene TRBJ1-1; D might be TRBD1 (6 bases). Trimming took off 4 bases at V and 0 bases at J, with 10 bases between the two ends. The V gene's germline CDR1 is SGHRS and CDR2 YFSETQ. CDR3 length: 14 residues. The CDR3 here is CASSRDRLNTEAFF. CDR3 sequence (DNA): TGCGCCAGCAGCAGAGACAGGCTGAACACTGAAGCTTTCTTT.

The V and J genes are TRBV9 and TRBJ1-3; the D gene is possibly TRBD1 (5 bases). Trimming left V 3 bases short and J 1 base short, with 14 bases between. CDR3 length: 16 amino acids. Germline V gene sequence: CDR1 SGDLS, CDR2 YYNGEE. In DNA form, the CDR3 reads TGTGCCAGCAGCGGGAGAGGGGACTCATCTGGAAACACCATATATTTT. Its protein product is CASSGRGDSSGNTIYF.